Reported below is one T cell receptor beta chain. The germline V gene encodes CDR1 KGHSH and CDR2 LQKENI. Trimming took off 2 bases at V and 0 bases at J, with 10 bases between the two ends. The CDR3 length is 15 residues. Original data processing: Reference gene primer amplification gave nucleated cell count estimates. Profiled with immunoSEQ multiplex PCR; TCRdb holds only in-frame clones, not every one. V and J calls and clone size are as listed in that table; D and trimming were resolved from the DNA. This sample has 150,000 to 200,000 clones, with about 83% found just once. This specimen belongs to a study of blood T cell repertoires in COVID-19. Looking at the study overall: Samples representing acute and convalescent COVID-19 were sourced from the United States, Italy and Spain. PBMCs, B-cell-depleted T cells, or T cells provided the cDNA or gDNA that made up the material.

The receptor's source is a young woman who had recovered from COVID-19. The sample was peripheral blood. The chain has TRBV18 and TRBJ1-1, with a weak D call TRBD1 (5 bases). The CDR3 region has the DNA TGTGCCAGCTCACCAATGGGGGAGGTGAACACTGAAGCTTTCTTT. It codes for CASSPMGEVNTEAFF. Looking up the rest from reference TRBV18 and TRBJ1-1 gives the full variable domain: NAGVMQNPRHLVRRRGQEARLRCSPMKGHSHVYWYRQLPEEGLKFMVYLQKENIIDESGMPKERFSAEFPKEGPSILRIQQVVRGDSAAYFCASSPMGEVNTEAFFGQGTRLTVV.